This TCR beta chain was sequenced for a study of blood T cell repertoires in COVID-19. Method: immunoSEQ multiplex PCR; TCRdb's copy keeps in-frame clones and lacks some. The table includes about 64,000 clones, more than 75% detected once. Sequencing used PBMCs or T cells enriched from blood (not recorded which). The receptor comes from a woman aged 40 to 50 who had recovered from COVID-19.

DNA for the CDR3: TGTGCCAGCACCCCCCGGACAGGGGGATACGAGCAGTACTTC. Protein product: CASTPRTGGYEQYF. V usage is TRBV6-5 and J usage is TRBJ2-7; 10 nucleotides line up with TRBD1. Germline V gives CDR1 MNHEY, CDR2 SVGAGI. The CDR3 totals 14 residues. V lost 7 bases to trimming and J lost 4 bases; unmatched junction nucleotides: 7.